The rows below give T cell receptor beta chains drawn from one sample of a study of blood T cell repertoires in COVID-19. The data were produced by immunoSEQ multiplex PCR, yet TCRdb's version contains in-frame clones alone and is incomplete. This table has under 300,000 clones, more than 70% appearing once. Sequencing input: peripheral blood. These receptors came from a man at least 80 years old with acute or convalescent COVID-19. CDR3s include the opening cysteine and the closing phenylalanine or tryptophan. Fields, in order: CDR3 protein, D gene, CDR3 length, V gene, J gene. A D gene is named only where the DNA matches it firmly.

CDR3: CASSVVGTMNTEAFF; D: NA; length: 15; V: TRBV5-1; J: TRBJ1-1
CDR3: CSHGLAGGSEQFF; D: TRBD2; length: 13; V: TRBV29-1; J: TRBJ2-1
CDR3: CASSTIERLAGSDTQYF; D: TRBD2; length: 17; V: TRBV19; J: TRBJ2-3
CDR3: CAINRDRASYNEQFF; D: TRBD1; length: 15; V: TRBV10-3; J: TRBJ2-1
CDR3: CASSLRGQGNSPLHF; D: NA; length: 15; V: TRBV5-5; J: TRBJ1-6
CDR3: CASKGSGVYNEQFF; D: TRBD2; length: 14; V: TRBV5-1; J: TRBJ2-1
CDR3: CASSFRLKEKLFF; D: NA; length: 13; V: TRBV27; J: TRBJ1-4
CDR3: CASSLGLNNEQFF; D: NA; length: 13; V: TRBV5-1; J: TRBJ2-1
CDR3: CASSHRDRGRGGYTF; D: TRBD1; length: 15; V: TRBV3-1/TRBV3-2; J: TRBJ1-2
CDR3: CASSIQGNTEAFF; D: NA; length: 13; V: TRBV3-1/TRBV3-2; J: TRBJ1-1
CDR3: CASSPEADTEAFF; D: NA; length: 13; V: TRBV18; J: TRBJ1-1
CDR3: CASSLRDRVYEQYF; D: TRBD1; length: 14; V: TRBV5-5; J: TRBJ2-7
CDR3: CASSNPRGRGRDTQYF; D: NA; length: 16; V: TRBV27; J: TRBJ2-3
CDR3: CASSYHPGGTEAFF; D: TRBD1; length: 14; V: TRBV6-2/TRBV6-3; J: TRBJ1-1
CDR3: CASSYSTGWNTEAFF; D: NA; length: 15; V: TRBV6-2/TRBV6-3; J: TRBJ1-1
CDR3: CASTLTGIGDNYGYTF; D: TRBD1; length: 16; V: TRBV27; J: TRBJ1-2
CDR3: CASSSPSGPYNEQFF; D: TRBD2; length: 15; V: TRBV5-4; J: TRBJ2-1
CDR3: CSVELASGANVLTF; D: NA; length: 14; V: TRBV29-1; J: TRBJ2-6
CDR3: CASQRDPNYGYTF; D: NA; length: 13; V: TRBV19; J: TRBJ1-2
CDR3: CASSSRVLAGGPDTGELFF; D: TRBD2; length: 19; V: TRBV5-1; J: TRBJ2-2
CDR3: CASSLGQGVDTQYF; D: TRBD1; length: 14; V: TRBV28; J: TRBJ2-3
CDR3: CASSIKGGTEAFF; D: NA; length: 13; V: TRBV2; J: TRBJ1-1
CDR3: CASSSLGQGEYF; D: TRBD1; length: 12; V: TRBV12-3/TRBV12-4; J: TRBJ2-5
CDR3: CATSRDLGGETQYF; D: NA; length: 14; V: TRBV15; J: TRBJ2-5
CDR3: CASSPRTGKGPNQPQHF; D: TRBD1; length: 17; V: TRBV7-2; J: TRBJ1-5
CDR3: CASRSSGTNEKLFF; D: NA; length: 14; V: TRBV7-9; J: TRBJ1-4
CDR3: CASSPDRDTEAFF; D: TRBD1; length: 13; V: TRBV5-4; J: TRBJ1-1
CDR3: CASSQDGTSRSRQFF; D: TRBD2; length: 15; V: TRBV4-3; J: TRBJ2-1
CDR3: CASSFRTVNTNTEAFF; D: NA; length: 16; V: TRBV27; J: TRBJ1-1
CDR3: CASSLDGTGGEKLFF; D: TRBD1; length: 15; V: TRBV5-1; J: TRBJ1-4
CDR3: CASSFEVVEAFF; D: NA; length: 12; V: TRBV12-3/TRBV12-4; J: TRBJ1-1
CDR3: CASSPTRSGQETQYF; D: NA; length: 15; V: TRBV11-3; J: TRBJ2-5
CDR3: CASSSDNSPLHF; D: NA; length: 12; V: TRBV5-5; J: TRBJ1-6
CDR3: CASSPAWQGHTDTQYF; D: NA; length: 16; V: TRBV7-9; J: TRBJ2-3
CDR3: CASSWDWGNYNEQFF; D: NA; length: 15; V: TRBV7-2; J: TRBJ2-1
CDR3: CASSLGQWETQYF; D: NA; length: 13; V: TRBV12-3/TRBV12-4; J: TRBJ2-5
CDR3: CASSLEGANKLGGTEAFF; D: TRBD1; length: 18; V: TRBV5-1; J: TRBJ1-1
CDR3: CASSVEQQETQYF; D: NA; length: 13; V: TRBV3-1/TRBV3-2; J: TRBJ2-5
CDR3: CASSPGAEAANEKLFF; D: NA; length: 16; V: TRBV3-1/TRBV3-2; J: TRBJ1-4
CDR3: CARPLAGKYNEQFF; D: TRBD2; length: 14; V: TRBV27; J: TRBJ2-1
CDR3: CASSLGTGPYEQYF; D: TRBD1; length: 14; V: TRBV7-2; J: TRBJ2-7
CDR3: CASSLYQGDGYTF; D: TRBD1; length: 13; V: TRBV27; J: TRBJ1-2
CDR3: CASSPGTPLGELFF; D: NA; length: 14; V: TRBV7-8; J: TRBJ2-2
CDR3: CASSKKGGETEAFF; D: NA; length: 14; V: TRBV21-1; J: TRBJ1-1
CDR3: CASSVGAFGELFF; D: NA; length: 13; V: TRBV9; J: TRBJ2-2
CDR3: CASSLGWSSGRQEQYF; D: TRBD2; length: 16; V: TRBV7-9; J: TRBJ2-7
CDR3: CASSQGSGGGQYF; D: TRBD2; length: 13; V: TRBV4-2; J: TRBJ2-7
CDR3: CASSLNSREAFF; D: NA; length: 12; V: TRBV11-1; J: TRBJ1-1
CDR3: CATSDSLQTSGTYNEQFF; D: TRBD2; length: 18; V: TRBV24-1; J: TRBJ2-1
CDR3: CASSSGQSYEQYF; D: NA; length: 13; V: TRBV28; J: TRBJ2-7
CDR3: CASRNLFLSGQGAPLTYEQYF; D: TRBD1; length: 21; V: TRBV10-1; J: TRBJ2-7
CDR3: CASSPSGRAYEQYF; D: TRBD2; length: 14; V: TRBV5-4; J: TRBJ2-7
CDR3: CASLGRDEQFF; D: NA; length: 11; V: TRBV28; J: TRBJ2-1
CDR3: CAISGGDRGFDTQYF; D: TRBD1; length: 15; V: TRBV10-3; J: TRBJ2-3
CDR3: CASRPTSTGGRVGANVLTF; D: TRBD1; length: 19; V: TRBV28; J: TRBJ2-6
CDR3: CASSQDETGLGSPLHF; D: TRBD1; length: 16; V: TRBV4-3; J: TRBJ1-6
CDR3: CASSQVKRAEAFF; D: NA; length: 13; V: TRBV3-1/TRBV3-2; J: TRBJ1-1
CDR3: CASTSGGTFLPKNIQYF; D: TRBD2; length: 17; V: TRBV28; J: TRBJ2-4
CDR3: CASSLVGTGRVNEQFF; D: TRBD1; length: 16; V: TRBV7-2; J: TRBJ2-1
CDR3: CASSAGQGSQPQHF; D: TRBD1; length: 14; V: TRBV19; J: TRBJ1-5